The entry below describes one T cell receptor (beta chain). Antigen: not known. This entry belongs to a study of vaccination and CD4 T cells after COVID-19. The Oncomine TCR Beta short-read assay generated sequence data from the DNA of cultured CD4+ T cells. TCRdb re-called the PCR reads with MiXCR, one entry per CDR3 protein. The data show around 26,000 distinct CDR3 sequences, 67% seen once. J gave up 5 bases and V 4 bases, and 1 base lay outside the gene matches. The CDR3 is made up of 12 amino acids. The germline V gene encodes CDR1 SNHLY and CDR2 FYNNEI. Sample treatment: approximately nine-day PBMC culture with coronavirus spike peptide pools or control peptides (ViraFEST assay).

This clonotype originated in a human donor who received a COVID-19 vaccine. This specimen consisted of CD4+ T cells from blood, cultured in vitro, obtained after SARS-CoV-2 vaccination. This chain links TRBV2 with TRBJ2-5; 7 nucleotides align to TRBD2. CDR3 loop: CASSASGETQYF. Written as DNA, the CDR3 is TGTGCCAGCAGTGCTAGCGGTGAGACCCAGTACTTC.